Shown below are 26 T cell receptor beta chains from a single sample sequenced in a study of regulatory T cells in long-lasting Graves disease. The authors built TCR beta libraries using iRepertoire HTBI primers and Arm-PCR of CDR3 regions. TCRdb reanalysed the multiplex PCR reads using MiXCR and keeps one entry per CDR3 protein. There are approximately 400,000 distinct CDR3 sequences in the sample; roughly 15% occur only once, and about 8.3% lies in the top ten. Time point meaning: newly diagnosed GD, antithyroid drugs for less than 3 months. Generation of the TCR library employed RNA extracted from PBMCs. The same sample was also used in a study of T cells in Graves' hyperthyroidism and ophthalmopathy.

The sample was peripheral blood mononuclear cells (PBMCs), taken at new diagnosis, from a patient treated with antithyroid drugs. Receptors were obtained from a woman in her thirties or forties with Graves disease.

This clonotype was counted many times. The chain links TRBV12-3 or TRBV12-4 to TRBJ2-1, with TRBD1 matching 7 bases. The CDR3 loop spans 16 amino acids. With 6 bases clipped from V and 2 bases from J, the junction kept 10 bases outside the gene matches. The chain's CDR3 is CASRGTAPGPYNEQFF. CDR3 in DNA: TGTGCCAGCAGGGGGACAGCCCCCGGTCCCTACAATGAGCAGTTCTTC.

This clonotype was observed many times. The rearrangement links TRBV3-1 to TRBJ2-2; D is unclear. Between the trimmed V and J ends, which lost 8 bases and 0 bases, there was a span of 7 bases. The CDR3 totals 13 residues. Germline V gene data show CDR1 as LGHDT and CDR2 as YNNKEL (reference sequence). CDR3 nucleotides: TGTGCCAGCTTGACCTCGAACACCGGGGAGCTGTTTTTT. Its protein is CASLTSNTGELFF. The full variable domain, in which reference TRBV3-1 and TRBJ2-2 provide the parts outside the CDR3, is DTAVSQTPKYLVTQMGNDKSIKCEQNLGHDTMYWYKQDSKKFLKIMFSYNNKELIINETVPNRFSPKSPDKAHLNLHINSLELGDSAVYFCASLTSNTGELFFGEGSRLTVL.

With regard to this clonotype: Being one base from a much bigger clone, this may be a read error. The CDR3 sequence is CASSSPWQASTGELFF. CDR3 in DNA: TGTGCCAGCAGCTCCCCTTGGCAGGCGAGCACCGGGGAGCTGTTTTTT. The V gene is TRBV9, the J gene TRBJ2-2, with D uncertain. Trimming stripped 4 bases from V and 4 bases from J, with 17 bases between. Germline loops: CDR1 SGDLS, CDR2 YYNGEE. The CDR3 runs to 16 residues.

This clonotype occurred many times. This rearrangement joins TRBV10-3 to TRBJ1-2; D remains ambiguous. V was pared by 2 bases and J by 7 bases, with 8 bases between. This CDR3 contains 12 residues. In germline, CDR1 is ENHRY, CDR2 SYGVKD. The CDR3 DNA reads TGTGCCATCAGTGAGGACCGGGGTGGCTACACCTTC. This sequence encodes CAISEDRGGYTF.

This clonotype has a count of ten or more. The V call is TRBV15, the J call TRBJ2-1, with 8 bases aligning to TRBD1. The CDR3 has 15 amino acids. Trimming cost V 1 base and J 5 bases; bases outside gene matches: 4. Germline V gene data show CDR1 as LNHNV and CDR2 as YYDKDF (reference sequence). In DNA form, the CDR3 reads TGTGCCACCAGCAGAGGACAGGGGAGCCACAATGAGCAGTTCTTC. Translating gives CATSRGQGSHNEQFF.

This clonotype was found a few times. The V gene is TRBV6-2 or TRBV6-3, the J gene TRBJ2-7; D not certain. The germline CDR1 and CDR2 sequences are MNHEY and SVGEGT. The CDR3 contains 15 residues. V was pared by 0 bases and J by 7 bases, with 16 bases between. The CDR3 bases are TGTGCCAGCAGTTACTCTTGGAGACCCTTGGTAGAGCAGTACTTC. Its protein is CASSYSWRPLVEQYF.

Only a few counts were recorded for this clonotype. This chain links TRBV9 with TRBJ1-3, with a possible D match to TRBD1 (6 bases). The CDR3 spans 15 residues. V shed 3 bases and J shed 3 bases, with 13 bases lying between them. Germline V gives CDR1 SGDLS, CDR2 YYNGEE. The CDR3, as DNA: TGTGCCAGCAGCGAACAGGGTCGAGGTGGAAACACCATATATTTT. Protein product: CASSEQGRGGNTIYF.

The chain carries TRBV18 and TRBJ2-1, with TRBD1 matching 7 bases. The germline V gene has CDR1 KGHSH and CDR2 LQKENI. This CDR3 contains 11 residues. The V gene end was trimmed by 3 bases and the J gene end by 12 bases; junction bases not matched to a gene: 2. CDR3 protein: CASSPQGVQFF. CDR3 nucleotides: TGTGCCAGCTCACCTCAGGGGGTGCAGTTCTTC.

At least ten counts were recorded for this clonotype. The chain employs TRBV30 and TRBJ1-4; no clear D gene. Per the germline V gene, CDR1 is GTSNPN and CDR2 is SVGIG (reference sequence). Trimming removed 5 bases at V and 5 bases at J, with 12 bases between. The CDR3 length is 13 residues. CDR3 sequence (DNA): TGTGCCTGGGAAAAACAGAGGAATGAAAAACTGTTTTTT. Translated: CAWEKQRNEKLFF. The variable domain in full, completed from reference TRBV30 and TRBJ1-4, reads SQTIHQWPATLVQPVGSPLSLECTVEGTSNPNLYWYRQAAGRGLQLLFYSVGIGQISSEVPQNLSASRPQDRQFILSSKKLLLSDSGFYLCAWEKQRNEKLFFGSGTQLSVL.

The table lists this clonotype with many counts. This chain connects TRBV9 to TRBJ2-7; D is uncertain. CDR1 and CDR2 from the germline V gene are SGDLS and YYNGEE. The CDR3 is made up of 14 amino acids. Trimming removed 0 bases from V and 0 bases from J, with 7 bases in between. The CDR3 DNA reads TGTGCCAGCAGCGTAGGAGTCAGCTCCTACGAGCAGTACTTC. Encoded protein: CASSVGVSSYEQYF.

This clonotype was found many times. This sequence joins TRBV12-3 or TRBV12-4 and TRBJ2-7; 9 nucleotides line up with TRBD1. This CDR3 is 14 amino acids long. J was trimmed by 3 bases and V by 10 bases; bases with no gene match: 10. The CDR3, as DNA: TGTGCCACCGGGACAGGACAGGGGAACTACGAGCAGTACTTC. Protein product: CATGTGQGNYEQYF.

This clonotype appeared many times. The chain is built from TRBV11-3 and TRBJ1-2, with D possibly being TRBD1 (5 bases). The CDR3 has 15 amino acids. Germline loops: CDR1 SGHNT, CDR2 YENEEA. V was clipped by 0 bases and J by 4 bases, with 12 bases between them. The CDR3 DNA reads as TGTGCCAGCAGCTTAGATCCCAGGGCTTCCTATGGCTACACCTTC. It yields the protein CASSLDPRASYGYTF.

With regard to this clonotype: This sequence may be a read error, since a much larger clone differs from it by one base. The rearrangement links TRBV6-1 to TRBJ2-2; 10 positions match TRBD2. Trimming took 11 bases from V and 7 from J; bases not matched to a gene: 10. The CDR3 is made up of 14 amino acids. Germline loops: CDR1 MNHNS, CDR2 SASEGT. The CDR3 loop reads CAGTGTSAGGELFF. The CDR3 DNA sequence: TGTGCCGGTACCGGGACTAGCGCTGGCGGGGAGCTGTTTTTT.

This clonotype was counted a few times. This CDR3 fails to terminate in the conserved phenylalanine or tryptophan, so it likely reflects a read error. CDR3: CASRTGGLAPYEQYL. Here the CDR3 DNA reads TGTGCCAGCAGGACTGGTGGACTAGCCCCCTACGAGCAGTACCTC. The chain carries TRBV27 and TRBJ2-7, with 8 bases that match TRBD2. Germline V gene sequence: CDR1 MNHEY, CDR2 SMNVEV (reference sequence). Trimming cost V 6 bases and J 2 bases; bases outside gene matches: 9. The CDR3 consists of 15 residues.

Details on this clonotype: A junction end diverges from the germline sequence, so it may reflect a read error. This chain links TRBV10-1 with TRBJ2-3, with 8 bases identical to TRBD2. The CDR3 length is 16 residues. The V gene's germline CDR1 is WNHNN and CDR2 SYGVQD (reference sequence). Here the CDR3 DNA reads TGCGCCAGCAGTGATTTAGTGGGACTAGACACAGATACGCGGTATTTT. This translates into CASSDLVGLDTDTRYF.

In this sample, this clonotype turned up a few times. The chain recombines TRBV3-1 with TRBJ2-7, with 7 nucleotides matching TRBD2. V gave up 0 bases and J gave up 2 bases; unmatched junction bases: 10. In germline, CDR1 is LGHDT, CDR2 YNNKEL (reference sequence). This CDR3 spans 17 amino acids. The CDR3 DNA sequence: TGTGCCAGCAGCCAAGATCCCCCCCTAGCGGATACCTACGAGCAGTACTTC. It specifies CASSQDPPLADTYEQYF.

In the case of this clonotype: A read error may explain this, as a much larger clone is one base away. The gene calls are TRBV19 and TRBJ1-1; D ambiguous. Per the germline V gene, CDR1 is LNHDA and CDR2 is SQIVND (reference sequence). This CDR3 region has 12 residues. The CDR3 region is CASSMAGTEALF. CDR3 coding DNA: TGTGCCAGTAGTATGGCAGGCACTGAAGCTTTATTT.

This clonotype has a count of ten or more. The chain joins TRBV12-3 or TRBV12-4 to TRBJ2-3; no reliable D call. The CDR3 has 14 residues. V was trimmed by 3 bases and J by 3 bases, leaving 10 bases between them. CDR3 in DNA: TGTGCCAGCAGTTTTGCTAGTCAGACAGATACGCAGTATTTT. As protein: CASSFASQTDTQYF.

This clonotype was recorded only once. The V and J genes are TRBV10-1 and TRBJ2-7, with 9 bases identical to TRBD2. CDR1 is WNHNN, CDR2 SYGVQD, per germline (reference sequence). The CDR3 is made up of 15 amino acids. Losses at the gene ends were 0 bases for V and 6 bases for J; bases not matched to a gene: 6. The CDR3 DNA is TGCGCCAGCAGTGAGTCGGCTAGCGGGAAAGTCGAGCAGTACTTC. Translated, it gives CASSESASGKVEQYF.

V and J are TRBV11-2 and TRBJ2-7; no reliable D call. The CDR3 covers 14 residues. V dropped 5 bases and J dropped 2 bases, with 13 bases sitting between them. Germline V lookup: CDR1 SGHAT, CDR2 FQNNGV. CDR3: CASSPDRGAYEQYF. For the CDR3, the DNA is TGTGCCAGCAGCCCCGACCGAGGCGCCTACGAGCAGTACTTC. The full variable domain, in which reference TRBV11-2 and TRBJ2-7 provide the parts outside the CDR3, is EAGVAQSPRYKIIEKRQSVAFWCNPISGHATLYWYQQILGQGPKLLIQFQNNGVVDDSQLPKDRFSAERLKGVDSTLKIQPAKLEDSAVYLCASSPDRGAYEQYFGPGTRLTVT.

This clonotype appeared many times. The chain joins TRBV12-5 to TRBJ2-1; D gene unclear. Germline assignment: CDR1 LGHNT and CDR2 FRNRAP. With 6 bases removed from V and 4 bases from J, the gap between germline ends came to 4 bases. The CDR3 loop spans 11 amino acids. CDR3 loop: CASGSYNEQFF. CDR3 coding DNA: TGTGCTAGTGGCTCGTACAATGAGCAGTTCTTC.

This clonotype was counted at least ten times. This chain connects TRBV30 to TRBJ1-1; perhaps TRBD1 as D (5 bases). Germline lookup yields CDR1 GTSNPN and CDR2 SVGIG (reference sequence). The V end was cut by 5 bases, the J end by 4 bases, with 14 bases between. CDR3 size: 13 residues. CDR3 DNA: TGTGCCTGGGCGACGGGGCGGGTCACTGAAGCTTTCTTT. This translates into CAWATGRVTEAFF.

The table lists this clonotype with many counts. This chain links TRBV27 with TRBJ1-2; the D gene is possibly TRBD1 (5 bases). Trimming removed 4 bases from V and 7 bases from J, with 16 bases in between. The germline V gene encodes CDR1 MNHEY and CDR2 SMNVEV (reference sequence). The CDR3 is made up of 14 amino acids. CDR3 DNA sequence: TGTGCCAGCAGTTCTTGGGGGGTATCTGGTGGCTACACCTTC. This gives the protein CASSSWGVSGGYTF.

The chain carries TRBV7-6 and TRBJ2-5, with 7 bases that match TRBD2. The J segment lost 5 bases and the V segment lost 4 bases, leaving 22 bases of the junction unmatched. Germline CDR1 is SGHVS and CDR2 is FNYEAQ. The CDR3 totals 19 residues. CDR3 protein: CASSSSQGGRAILGETQYF. As DNA, the CDR3 is TGTGCCAGCAGCTCCAGTCAGGGCGGGAGAGCCATCTTGGGGGAGACCCAGTACTTC.

This chain links TRBV12-3 or TRBV12-4 with TRBJ2-3, with D perhaps matching TRBD1 (6 bases). This CDR3 region has 14 residues. V lost 5 bases to trimming and J lost 3 bases, with 12 bases between them. CDR3 sequence (DNA): TGTGCCAGCAGTCCCGAGGGGGAAACAGATACGCAGTATTTT. Its translation is CASSPEGETDTQYF.

This clonotype appeared many times. The gene calls are TRBV5-1 and TRBJ2-7; TRBD2 agrees at 8 bases. The length of the CDR3 is 15 residues. The trim removed 4 bases at V and 2 bases at J, leaving 8 bases unmatched. Per germline, CDR1 SGHRS and CDR2 YFSETQ. CDR3 nucleotides: TGCGCCAGCAGCGTAACTAGCGGACCAACCTACGAGCAGTACTTC. Its protein is CASSVTSGPTYEQYF.